What follows is one T cell receptor beta chain and its context. In this sample, this clonotype turned up a few times. No antigen is known for it. Qualities for individual bases were not recorded, and no much larger clone is one base off. V loses 1 base of germline sequence and J loses 4 bases, and the interval between the two ends is 5 bases. The germline V gene specifies SGHTA as CDR1 and FQGTGA as CDR2. The CDR3 holds 13 amino acids from the cysteine to the phenylalanine. The read is trimmed to its CDR3 DNA, 39 bases read in frame from base 1. From the second PCR step onward, the TCR alpha chain libraries and the TCR beta chain libraries were amplified separately. To determine each donor's CMV status, fresh PBMCs were stimulated overnight with CMV viral lysate, and IFNgamma production from CD4+ T cells was then assessed. CD4 T cells were positively selected with Miltenyi beads, followed by positive selection of CD8 T cells from the CD4-negative fraction. Cells stained for CD3, CD4, CD8, CD45RA, CD27 and a live/dead dye were sorted on a BD Aria II into four subsets by CD45RA and CD27. A few healthy volunteers provided blood, and each donor's sample was split into CD4 and CD8 T cells and then further divided into four differentiation subsets. Approximately 130 ml of peripheral blood was drawn per donor, and PBMC were isolated by Ficoll-Paque PLUS density-gradient centrifugation. Sorted cells were lysed in RLT buffer, and RNA was extracted with a Qiagen RNeasy kit and stored at -80°C.

Preparation of the library involved UMI-ligation and nested PCR. An equimolar mix of two oligonucleotides covering both TRBC1 and TRBC2 was used as the beta constant-region primer. A single-stranded oligonucleotide containing the SP2 primer and a 12-nucleotide UMI was joined to the 3' end of the cDNA by T4 RNA ligase 1. Four rounds of PCR, combining the SP2 primer with nested alpha and beta constant-region primers, were used to amplify the ligated cDNA. The ligation reaction was incubated at 16°C for about 18-25 hours. PCR2 was typically run as a SYBR Green qPCR and stopped at a predetermined threshold to prevent over-amplification. All purifications after the first were performed with Agencourt AMPure XP magnetic beads. Library quantification was done by Qubit, followed by a TapeStation check on which the main peak was expected at around 650 bp. Sequencing of the pooled libraries was done on an Illumina MiSeq using v2 2x251 paired-end kits, which typically yielded roughly 0.9-2.2 million reads per sample. Each sample was pooled at 4 nM, and about 5-7% PhiX was included to help cluster recognition. In the paper's pipeline: Using tag matching that tolerated one base-pair mismatch, Decombinator assigned V and J genes to FASTQ reads that had been processed by Demultiplexor. UMIs were used by Collapsinator to correct both sequencing errors and frequency errors arising from PCR heterogeneity. CDR3Translator translated TCRs and extracted CDR3s from the conserved cysteine to the FGXG phenylalanine, flagging non-productive sequences. Gini, Shannon entropy and inverse Simpson indices were calculated on repertoires that had been subsampled to equal numbers of UMI-defined TCRs. Within the linear range, a power law was fitted to clonotype abundance distributions using maximum likelihood. On one naive CD8 sample, the pipeline and MIGEC gave similar UMI counts, unique TCR numbers and clonal distributions. In one analysis, naive TCRs that were also found in any memory subset of the same donor were excluded from the naive repertoire. Repertoires were searched for some 7,000 CMV-associated CDR3 sequences compiled from VDJdb and a published dataset. The raw public data were reprocessed by TCRdb itself: fastp quality trimming at Q25, MiXCR clonotype calling, in-frame beta chains only. When rows share a CDR3 protein, they turn into one entry using the most common DNA and genes. TCRdb's processing, not the authors', yielded these V and J calls. The sample data list 120,000 to 150,000 distinct CDR3 sequences, and about a sixth of these were observed just once. The biggest ten clones account for about 0.13% of the sample.

This record comes from a study of naive and memory T cell subsets (dated by TCRdb to the late 2010s). General notes on the study: An open-source, UMI-based TCR alpha and beta sequencing pipeline was applied to sorted naive and memory peripheral blood T cell subsets. The functional CMV T cell responses agreed completely with IgG serology results. RNA was DNase-treated and reverse transcribed with TCR constant-region primers, mostly using SuperScript III.

On the study overall, not on this receptor specifically: Clonotypes were defined as single alpha or beta chain sequences, not paired alpha/beta receptors. RNA-based TCR counts may be influenced by expression changes linked to T cell activation and differentiation. In both CD4 and CD8 cells, the Gini index increased while Shannon and inverse Simpson diversity decreased from naive through CM, EM and EMRA. A power law was followed by TCR abundance, with an exponent that differed between naive and memory subsets but was consistent across the three individuals. No ground truth was available to validate the repertoire findings for the naive and memory subsets. A few larger clonotypes were found in naive repertoires, especially CD8, and these larger clonotypes were possibly memory cells re-expressing CD45RA. Once error correction was done, more than 85% of naive TCR sequences showed up just once, which made the naive abundance distributions much steeper than those of the memory subsets.

This clonotype was sampled from a human donor in good health. The sequence is built from TRBV7-3 and TRBJ2-1, and TRBD1 may be the D gene, going by 5 matching bases. Sample: naive CD4+ T cells from blood. Reading the label with the study, this specimen's cell subset or site is: naive T cells, CD45RA high CD27+. For the CDR3, the sequence is CASSLNRYNEQFF. The sequenced DNA: TGTGCCAGCAGCTTAAACAGGTACAATGAGCAGTTCTTC.